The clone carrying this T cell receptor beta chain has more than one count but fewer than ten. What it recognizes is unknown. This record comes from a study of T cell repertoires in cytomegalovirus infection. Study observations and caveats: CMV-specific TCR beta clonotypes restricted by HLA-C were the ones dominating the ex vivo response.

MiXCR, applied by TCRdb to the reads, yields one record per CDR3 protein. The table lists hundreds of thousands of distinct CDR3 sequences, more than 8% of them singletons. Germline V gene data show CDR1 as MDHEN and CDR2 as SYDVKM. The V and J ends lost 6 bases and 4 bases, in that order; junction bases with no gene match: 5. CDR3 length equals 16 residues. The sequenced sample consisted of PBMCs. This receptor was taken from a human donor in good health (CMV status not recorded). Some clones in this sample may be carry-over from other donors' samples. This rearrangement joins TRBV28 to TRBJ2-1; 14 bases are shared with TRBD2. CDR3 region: CASRGLAGGSYNEQFF. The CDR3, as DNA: TGTGCCAGCAGAGGACTAGCGGGAGGATCATACAATGAGCAGTTCTTC.